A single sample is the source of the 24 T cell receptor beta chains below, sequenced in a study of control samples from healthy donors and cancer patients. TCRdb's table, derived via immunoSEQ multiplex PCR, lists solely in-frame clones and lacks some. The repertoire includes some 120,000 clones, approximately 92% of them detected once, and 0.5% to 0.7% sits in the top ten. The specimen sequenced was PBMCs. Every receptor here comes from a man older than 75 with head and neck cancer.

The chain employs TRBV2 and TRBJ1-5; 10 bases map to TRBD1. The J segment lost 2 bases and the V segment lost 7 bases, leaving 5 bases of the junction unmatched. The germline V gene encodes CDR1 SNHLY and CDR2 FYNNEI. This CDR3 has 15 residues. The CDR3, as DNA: TGTGCCAGCAAGAGAGGGACAGGGGGCAATCAGCCCCAGCATTTT. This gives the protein CASKRGTGGNQPQHF.

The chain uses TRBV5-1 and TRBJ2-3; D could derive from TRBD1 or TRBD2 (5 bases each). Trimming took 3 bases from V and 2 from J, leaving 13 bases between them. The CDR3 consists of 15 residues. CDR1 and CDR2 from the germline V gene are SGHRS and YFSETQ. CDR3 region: CASSSIGATTDTQYF. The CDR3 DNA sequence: TGCGCCAGCAGCTCGATCGGGGCAACCACAGATACGCAGTATTTT.

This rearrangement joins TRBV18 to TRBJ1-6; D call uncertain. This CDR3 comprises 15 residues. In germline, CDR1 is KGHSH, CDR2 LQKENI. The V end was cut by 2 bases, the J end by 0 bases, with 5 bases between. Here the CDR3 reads CASSPVSSYNSPLHF. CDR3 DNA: TGTGCCAGCTCACCAGTTAGCTCCTATAATTCACCCCTCCACTTT.

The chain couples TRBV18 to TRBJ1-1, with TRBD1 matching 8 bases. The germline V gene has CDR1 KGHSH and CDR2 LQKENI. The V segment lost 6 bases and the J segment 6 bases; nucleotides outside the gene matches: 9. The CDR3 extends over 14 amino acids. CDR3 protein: CASSLTGADPEAFF. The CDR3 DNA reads TGTGCCAGCTCGTTGACAGGGGCTGACCCTGAAGCTTTCTTT.

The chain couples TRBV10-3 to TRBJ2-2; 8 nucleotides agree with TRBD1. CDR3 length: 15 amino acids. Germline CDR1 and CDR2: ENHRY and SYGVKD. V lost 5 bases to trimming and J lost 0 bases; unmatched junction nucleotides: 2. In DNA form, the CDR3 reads TGTGCCATCAGTTCAGGGGGCACGAACACCGGGGAGCTGTTTTTT. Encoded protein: CAISSGGTNTGELFF.

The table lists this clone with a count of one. CDR3 sequence reads: CASSWDRVSNEQYF. DNA of the CDR3: TGTGCCAGCAGCTGGGATAGGGTTAGCAACGAGCAGTACTTC. V gene TRBV7-9 combines with J gene TRBJ2-7; D ambiguous. From germline, CDR1 is SEHNR and CDR2 FQNEAQ (reference sequence). Deletions cut 4 bases from V and 5 bases from J, with 15 bases between. The CDR3 runs 14 residues.

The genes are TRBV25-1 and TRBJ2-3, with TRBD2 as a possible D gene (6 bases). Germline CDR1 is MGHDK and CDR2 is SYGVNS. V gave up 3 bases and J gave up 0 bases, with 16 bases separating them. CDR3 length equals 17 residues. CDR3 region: CASSDGGSGPSTDTQYF. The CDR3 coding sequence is TGTGCCAGCAGTGATGGCGGTAGCGGCCCTAGCACAGATACGCAGTATTTT. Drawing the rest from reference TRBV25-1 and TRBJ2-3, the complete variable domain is EADIYQTPRYLVIGTGKKITLECSQTMGHDKMYWYQQDPGMELHLIHYSYGVNSTEKGDLSSESTVSRIRTEHFPLTLESARPSHTSQYLCASSDGGSGPSTDTQYFGPGTRLTVL.

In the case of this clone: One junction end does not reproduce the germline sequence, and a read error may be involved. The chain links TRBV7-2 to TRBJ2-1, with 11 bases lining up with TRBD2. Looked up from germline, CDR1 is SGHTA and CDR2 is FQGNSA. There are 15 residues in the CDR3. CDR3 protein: CASRLAGGFHNEQFF. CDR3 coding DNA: TGTGCCAGCAGATTAGCGGGGGGGTTCCACAATGAGCAGTTCTTC.

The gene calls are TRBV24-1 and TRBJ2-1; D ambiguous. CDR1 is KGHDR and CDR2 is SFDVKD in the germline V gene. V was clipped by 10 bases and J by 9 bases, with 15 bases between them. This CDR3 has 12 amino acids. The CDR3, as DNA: TGTGCCACTACCAGTGGAATAGGTGAGCAGTTCTTC. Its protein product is CATTSGIGEQFF.

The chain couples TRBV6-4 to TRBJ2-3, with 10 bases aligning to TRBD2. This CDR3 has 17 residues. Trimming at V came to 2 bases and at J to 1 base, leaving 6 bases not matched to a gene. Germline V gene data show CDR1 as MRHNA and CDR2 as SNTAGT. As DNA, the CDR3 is TGTGCCAGCAGTGACGCGGCTAGCGGGAGAGGCACAGATACGCAGTATTTT. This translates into CASSDAASGRGTDTQYF.

The chain's CDR3 is CASSKVKRRGSSYEQYF. The CDR3 nucleotides are TGTGCCAGCAGCAAGGTAAAGCGGCGGGGGAGTTCCTACGAGCAGTACTTC. The chain carries TRBV21-1 and TRBJ2-7; TRBD2, the table's D call, was not compared with the DNA. TRBV21-1 is an annotated pseudogene. The CDR3 is 17 amino acids.

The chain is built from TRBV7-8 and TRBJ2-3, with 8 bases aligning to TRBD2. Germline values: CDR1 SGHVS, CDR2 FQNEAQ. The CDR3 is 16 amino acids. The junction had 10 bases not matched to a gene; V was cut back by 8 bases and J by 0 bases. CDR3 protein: CASSGREGSSTDTQYF. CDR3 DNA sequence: TGTGCCAGCTCCGGGAGGGAGGGGTCTAGCACAGATACGCAGTATTTT.

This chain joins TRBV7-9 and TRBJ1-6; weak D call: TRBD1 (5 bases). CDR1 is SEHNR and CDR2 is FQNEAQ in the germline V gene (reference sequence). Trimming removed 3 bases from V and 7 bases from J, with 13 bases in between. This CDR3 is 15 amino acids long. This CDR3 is CASSFITGANSPLHF. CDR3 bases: TGTGCCAGCAGCTTTATAACAGGCGCCAATTCACCCCTCCACTTT. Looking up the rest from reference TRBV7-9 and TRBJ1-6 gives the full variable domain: DTGVSQNPRHKITKRGQNVTFRCDPISEHNRLYWYRQTLGQGPEFLTYFQNEAQLEKSRLLSDRFSAERPKGSFSTLEIQRTEQGDSAMYLCASSFITGANSPLHFGNGTRLTVT.

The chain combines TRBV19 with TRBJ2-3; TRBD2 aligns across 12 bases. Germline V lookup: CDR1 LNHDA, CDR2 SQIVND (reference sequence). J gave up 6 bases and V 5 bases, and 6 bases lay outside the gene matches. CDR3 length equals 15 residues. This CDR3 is CASSGGLAGRDTQYF. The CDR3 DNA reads TGTGCCAGTAGTGGTGGACTAGCGGGGAGGGATACGCAGTATTTT.

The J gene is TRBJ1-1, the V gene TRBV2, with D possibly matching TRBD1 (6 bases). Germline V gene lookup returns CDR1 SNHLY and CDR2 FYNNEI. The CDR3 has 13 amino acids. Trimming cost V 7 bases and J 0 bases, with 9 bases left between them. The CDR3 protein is CASTGAMNTEAFF. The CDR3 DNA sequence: TGTGCCAGCACAGGGGCCATGAACACTGAAGCTTTCTTT.

CDR3 sequence: CASSEANRGRYNEQFF. For the CDR3, the DNA is TGTGCCAGCAGTGAAGCAAACAGGGGGCGCTACAATGAGCAGTTCTTC. The rearrangement uses TRBV6-1 and TRBJ2-1; 9 nucleotides line up with TRBD1. The CDR3 loop spans 16 amino acids. CDR1 is MNHNS, CDR2 SASEGT, per germline. V was clipped by 0 bases and J by 3 bases; unmatched bases: 3.

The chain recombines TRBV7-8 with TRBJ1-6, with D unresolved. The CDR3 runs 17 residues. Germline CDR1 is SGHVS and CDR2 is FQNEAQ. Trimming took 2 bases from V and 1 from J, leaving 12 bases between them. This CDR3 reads CASSLSKGRSYNSPLHF. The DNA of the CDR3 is TGTGCCAGCAGCTTATCGAAAGGGAGGTCCTATAATTCACCCCTCCACTTT. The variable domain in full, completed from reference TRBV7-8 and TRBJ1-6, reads GAGVSQSPRYKVAKRGQDVALRCDPISGHVSLFWYQQALGQGPEFLTYFQNEAQLDKSGLPSDRFFAERPEGSVSTLKIQRTQQEDSAVYLCASSLSKGRSYNSPLHFGNGTRLTVT.

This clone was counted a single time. The CDR3, as DNA: TGTGCCAGCAGTGAAGTGGGAGGGAACACCGGGGAGCTGTTTTTT. It translates to CASSEVGGNTGELFF. The chain uses TRBV2 and TRBJ2-2; tentative D call: TRBD2 (6 bases). Germline V gene sequence: CDR1 SNHLY, CDR2 FYNNEI. Trimming took off 1 base at V and 1 base at J, with 7 bases between the two ends. There are 15 residues in the CDR3.

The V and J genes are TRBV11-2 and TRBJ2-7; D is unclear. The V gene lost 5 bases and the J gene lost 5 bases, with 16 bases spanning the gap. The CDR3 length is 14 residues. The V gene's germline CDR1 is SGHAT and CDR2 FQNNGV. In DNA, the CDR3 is TGTGCCAGCAGCCGCATGCTGGGAAAAAACGAGCAGTACTTC. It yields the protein CASSRMLGKNEQYF.

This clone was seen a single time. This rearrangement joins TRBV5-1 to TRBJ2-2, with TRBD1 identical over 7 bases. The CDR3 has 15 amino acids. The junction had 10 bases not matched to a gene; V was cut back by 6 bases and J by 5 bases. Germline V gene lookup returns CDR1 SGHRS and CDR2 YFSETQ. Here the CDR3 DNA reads TGCGCCAGCACCCCGGCTAGCAGGGGGACCGGGGAGCTGTTTTTT. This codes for CASTPASRGTGELFF.

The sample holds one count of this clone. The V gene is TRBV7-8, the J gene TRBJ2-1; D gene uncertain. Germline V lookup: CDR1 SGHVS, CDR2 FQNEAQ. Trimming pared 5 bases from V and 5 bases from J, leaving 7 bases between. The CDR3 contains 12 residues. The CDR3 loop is CASSPLDNEQFF. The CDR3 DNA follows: TGTGCCAGCAGCCCCCTCGACAATGAGCAGTTCTTC.

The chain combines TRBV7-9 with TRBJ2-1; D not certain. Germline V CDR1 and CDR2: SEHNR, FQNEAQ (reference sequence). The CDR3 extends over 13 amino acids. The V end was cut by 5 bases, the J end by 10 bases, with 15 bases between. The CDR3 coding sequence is TGTGCCAGCAGCCTACACCAGGATGGGGAGCAGTTCTTC. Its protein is CASSLHQDGEQFF.

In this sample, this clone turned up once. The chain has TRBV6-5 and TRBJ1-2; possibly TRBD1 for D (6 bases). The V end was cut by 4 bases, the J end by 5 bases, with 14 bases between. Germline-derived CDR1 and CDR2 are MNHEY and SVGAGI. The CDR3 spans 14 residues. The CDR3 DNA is TGTGCCAGCAGTTTCCAGGGGACTGCTTATGGCTACACCTTC. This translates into CASSFQGTAYGYTF.

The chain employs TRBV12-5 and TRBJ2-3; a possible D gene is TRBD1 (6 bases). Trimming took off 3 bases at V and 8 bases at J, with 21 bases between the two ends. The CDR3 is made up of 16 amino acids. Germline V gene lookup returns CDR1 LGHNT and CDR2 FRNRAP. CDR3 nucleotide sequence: TGTGCTAGTGGTTTCCCTGGGGAACAGGGTCTCCTTACGCAGTATTTT. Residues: CASGFPGEQGLLTQYF.